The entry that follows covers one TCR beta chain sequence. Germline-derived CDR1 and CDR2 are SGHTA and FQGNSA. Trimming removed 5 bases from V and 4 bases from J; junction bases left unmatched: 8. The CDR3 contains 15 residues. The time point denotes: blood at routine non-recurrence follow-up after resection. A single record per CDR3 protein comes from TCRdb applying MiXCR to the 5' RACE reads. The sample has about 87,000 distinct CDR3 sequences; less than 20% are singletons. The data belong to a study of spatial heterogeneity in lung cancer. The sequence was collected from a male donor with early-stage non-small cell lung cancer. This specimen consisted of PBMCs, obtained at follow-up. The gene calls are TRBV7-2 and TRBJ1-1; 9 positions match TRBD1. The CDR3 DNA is TGTGCCAGCAGCCCCAGGACAGGGGCGGGCACTGAAGCTTTCTTT. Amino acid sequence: CASSPRTGAGTEAFF.